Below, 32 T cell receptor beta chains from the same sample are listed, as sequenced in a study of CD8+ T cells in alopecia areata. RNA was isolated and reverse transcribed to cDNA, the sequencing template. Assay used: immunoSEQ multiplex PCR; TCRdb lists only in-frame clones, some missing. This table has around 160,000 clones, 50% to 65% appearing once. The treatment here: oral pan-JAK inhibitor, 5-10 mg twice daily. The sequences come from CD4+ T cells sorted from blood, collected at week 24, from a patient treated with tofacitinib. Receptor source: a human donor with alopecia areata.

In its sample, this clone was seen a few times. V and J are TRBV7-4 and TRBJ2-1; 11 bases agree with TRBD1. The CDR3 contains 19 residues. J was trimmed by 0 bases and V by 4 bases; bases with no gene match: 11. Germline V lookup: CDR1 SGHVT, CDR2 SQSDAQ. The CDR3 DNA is TGTGCCAGCAGCTCAGGGACAGGGGGAAAAGGGAGCTCCTACAATGAGCAGTTCTTC. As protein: CASSSGTGGKGSSYNEQFF.

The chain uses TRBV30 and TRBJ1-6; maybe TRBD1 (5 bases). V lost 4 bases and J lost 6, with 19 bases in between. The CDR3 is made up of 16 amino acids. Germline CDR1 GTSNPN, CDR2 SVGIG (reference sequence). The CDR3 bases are TGTGCCTGGACTTTTGGAATCGGGGGTGCTAATTCACCCCTCCACTTT. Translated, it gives CAWTFGIGGANSPLHF.

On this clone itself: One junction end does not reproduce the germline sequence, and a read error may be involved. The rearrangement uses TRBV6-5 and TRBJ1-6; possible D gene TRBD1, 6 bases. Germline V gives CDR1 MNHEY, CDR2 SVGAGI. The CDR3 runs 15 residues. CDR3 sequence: CASSYSGGANSPLHF. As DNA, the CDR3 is TGTGCCAGCAGCTACTCCGGGGGGGCGAATTCACCCCTCCACTTT.

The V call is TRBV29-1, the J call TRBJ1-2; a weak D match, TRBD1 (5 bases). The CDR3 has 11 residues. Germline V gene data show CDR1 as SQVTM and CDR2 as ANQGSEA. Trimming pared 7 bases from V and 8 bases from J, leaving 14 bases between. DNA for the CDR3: TGCAGCGCCTCCCTTGGGGACGGCTACACCTTC. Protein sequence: CSASLGDGYTF.

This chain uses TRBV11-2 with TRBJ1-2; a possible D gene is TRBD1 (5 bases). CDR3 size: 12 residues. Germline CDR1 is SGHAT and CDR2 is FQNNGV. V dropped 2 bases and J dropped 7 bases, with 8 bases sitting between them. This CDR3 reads CASSLRGRGYTF. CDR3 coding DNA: TGTGCCAGCAGCTTACGGGGACGTGGCTACACCTTC.

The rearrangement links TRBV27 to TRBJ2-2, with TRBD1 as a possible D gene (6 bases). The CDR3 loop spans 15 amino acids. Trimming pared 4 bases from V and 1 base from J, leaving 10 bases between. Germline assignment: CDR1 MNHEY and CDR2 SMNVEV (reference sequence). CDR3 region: CASSYRGQNTGELFF. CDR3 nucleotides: TGTGCCAGCAGTTATCGGGGACAGAACACCGGGGAGCTGTTTTTT.

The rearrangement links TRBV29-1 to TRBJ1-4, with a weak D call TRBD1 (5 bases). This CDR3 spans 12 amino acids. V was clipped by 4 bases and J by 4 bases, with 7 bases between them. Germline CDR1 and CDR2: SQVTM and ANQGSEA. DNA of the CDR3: TGCAGCGTTGTGACAGTTAATGAAAAACTGTTTTTT. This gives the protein CSVVTVNEKLFF.

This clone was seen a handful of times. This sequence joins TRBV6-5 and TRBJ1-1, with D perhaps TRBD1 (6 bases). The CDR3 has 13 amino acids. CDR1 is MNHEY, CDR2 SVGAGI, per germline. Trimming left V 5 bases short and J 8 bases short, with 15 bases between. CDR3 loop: CASSIRRGEEAFF. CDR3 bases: TGTGCCAGCAGTATAAGGAGGGGGGAGGAAGCTTTCTTT.

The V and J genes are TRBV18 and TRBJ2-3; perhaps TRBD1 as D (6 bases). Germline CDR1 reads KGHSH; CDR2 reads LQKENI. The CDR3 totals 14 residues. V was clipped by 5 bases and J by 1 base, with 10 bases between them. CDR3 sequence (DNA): TGTGCCAGCTCAATGACAGGAGGCACAGATACGCAGTATTTT. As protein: CASSMTGGTDTQYF.

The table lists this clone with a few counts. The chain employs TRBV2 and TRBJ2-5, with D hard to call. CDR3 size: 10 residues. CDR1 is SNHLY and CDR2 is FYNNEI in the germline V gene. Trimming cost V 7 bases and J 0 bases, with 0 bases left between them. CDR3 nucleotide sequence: TGTGCCAGCAACCAAGAGACCCAGTACTTC. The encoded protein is CASNQETQYF.

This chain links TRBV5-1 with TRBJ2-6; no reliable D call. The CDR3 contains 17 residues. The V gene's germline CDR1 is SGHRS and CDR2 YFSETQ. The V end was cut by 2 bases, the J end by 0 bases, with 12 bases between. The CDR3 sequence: CASSFARLNSGANVLTF. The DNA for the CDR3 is TGCGCCAGCAGCTTCGCCAGGCTCAACTCTGGGGCCAACGTCCTGACTTTC.

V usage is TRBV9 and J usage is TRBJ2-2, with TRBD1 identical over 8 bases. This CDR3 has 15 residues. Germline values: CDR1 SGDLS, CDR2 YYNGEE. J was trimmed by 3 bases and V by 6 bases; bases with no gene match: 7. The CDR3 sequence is CASKKGGQDTGELFF. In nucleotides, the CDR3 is TGTGCCAGCAAAAAGGGGGGACAGGACACCGGGGAGCTGTTTTTT.

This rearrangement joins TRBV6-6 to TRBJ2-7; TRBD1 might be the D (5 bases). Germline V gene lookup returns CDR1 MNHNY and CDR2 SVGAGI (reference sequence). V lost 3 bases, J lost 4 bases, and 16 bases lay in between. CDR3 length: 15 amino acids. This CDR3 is CASSYTQGSGYEQYF. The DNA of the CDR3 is TGTGCCAGCAGTTATACGCAGGGAAGTGGGTACGAGCAGTACTTC.

The CDR3 loop reads CSVDGTGESGQYF. In nucleotides, the CDR3 is TGCAGCGTCGACGGGACAGGCGAATCTGGGCAGTACTTC. The V call is TRBV29-1, the J call TRBJ2-7, with 8 bases that match TRBD1. Germline V lookup: CDR1 SQVTM, CDR2 ANQGSEA. V shed 6 bases, J shed 9 bases, and the junction held 13 bases outside the gene matches. The CDR3 has 13 amino acids.

The CDR3 sequence: CASSRPDVTNYGYTF. The CDR3 region has the DNA TGCGCCAGCAGCCGCCCGGACGTTACTAACTATGGCTACACCTTC. This chain uses TRBV4-1 with TRBJ1-2; D call uncertain. The ends were cut back, 4 bases at V and 0 bases at J, with 12 bases in the middle. The CDR3 length is 15 residues. Looked up from germline, CDR1 is MGHRA and CDR2 is YSYEKL.

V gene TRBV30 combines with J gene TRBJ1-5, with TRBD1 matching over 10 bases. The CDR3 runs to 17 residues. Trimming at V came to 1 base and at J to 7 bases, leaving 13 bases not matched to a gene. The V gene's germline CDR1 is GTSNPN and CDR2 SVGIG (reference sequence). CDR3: CAWSARQGALTGQPQHF. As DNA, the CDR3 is TGTGCCTGGAGTGCGAGACAGGGGGCCCTAACCGGGCAGCCCCAGCATTTT.

In DNA, the CDR3 is TGTGCCAGCAGTGTAGGAGTGGAGACCCAGTACTTC. It yields the protein CASSVGVETQYF. The chain recombines TRBV13 with TRBJ2-5, with D uncertain. The CDR3 loop spans 12 amino acids. CDR1 is PRHDT, CDR2 FYEKMQ, per germline (reference sequence). Trimming left V 6 bases short and J 5 bases short, with 10 bases between.

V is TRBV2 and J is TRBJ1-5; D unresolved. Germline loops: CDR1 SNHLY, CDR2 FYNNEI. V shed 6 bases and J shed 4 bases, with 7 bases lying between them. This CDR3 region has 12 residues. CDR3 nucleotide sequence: TGTGCCAGCAGCGCGGAGAATCAGCCCCAGCATTTT. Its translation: CASSAENQPQHF.

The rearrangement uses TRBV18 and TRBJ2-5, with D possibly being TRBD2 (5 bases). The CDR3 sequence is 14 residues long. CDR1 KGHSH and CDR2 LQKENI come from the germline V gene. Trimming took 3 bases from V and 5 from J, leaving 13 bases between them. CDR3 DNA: TGTGCCAGCTCACCTGATCGGGGTAGCGAGACCCAGTACTTC. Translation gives CASSPDRGSETQYF.

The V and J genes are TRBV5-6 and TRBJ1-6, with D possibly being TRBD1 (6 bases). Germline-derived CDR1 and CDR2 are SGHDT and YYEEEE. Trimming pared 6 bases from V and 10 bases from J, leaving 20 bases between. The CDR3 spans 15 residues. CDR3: CASTIQAGVYSPLHF. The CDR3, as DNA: TGTGCCAGCACCATCCAGGCAGGGGTATACTCACCCCTCCACTTT.

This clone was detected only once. CDR3 nucleotides: TGCAGCGCTAGGTCGGCTATTTTGCCCTTTTTGGATACGCAGTATTTT. Its protein is CSARSAILPFLDTQYF. This chain uses TRBV29-1 with TRBJ2-3; no firm D call. Germline CDR1 is SQVTM and CDR2 is ANQGSEA. This CDR3 has 16 amino acids. The ends were cut back, 7 bases at V and 6 bases at J, with 26 bases in the middle.

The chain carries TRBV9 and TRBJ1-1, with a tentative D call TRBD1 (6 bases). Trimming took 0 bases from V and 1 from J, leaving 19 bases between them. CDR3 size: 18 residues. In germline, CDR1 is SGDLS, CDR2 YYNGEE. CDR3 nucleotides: TGTGCCAGCAGCGTAGTCAGGGGCGGGACGGTGAAGAACACTGAAGCTTTCTTT. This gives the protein CASSVVRGGTVKNTEAFF.

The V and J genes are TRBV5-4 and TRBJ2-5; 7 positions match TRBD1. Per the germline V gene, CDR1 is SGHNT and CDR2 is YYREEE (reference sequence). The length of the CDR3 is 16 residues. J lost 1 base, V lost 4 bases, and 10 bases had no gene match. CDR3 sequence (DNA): TGTGCCAGCAGCAAATGTCGGGACAGAGTCCAAGAGACCCAGTACTTC. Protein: CASSKCRDRVQETQYF.

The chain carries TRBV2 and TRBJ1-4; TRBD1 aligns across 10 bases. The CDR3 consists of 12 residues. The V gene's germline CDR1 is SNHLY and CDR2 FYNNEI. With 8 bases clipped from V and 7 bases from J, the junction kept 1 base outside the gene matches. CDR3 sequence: CASGQGVEKLFF. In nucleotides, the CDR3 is TGTGCCAGCGGACAGGGGGTTGAAAAACTGTTTTTT.

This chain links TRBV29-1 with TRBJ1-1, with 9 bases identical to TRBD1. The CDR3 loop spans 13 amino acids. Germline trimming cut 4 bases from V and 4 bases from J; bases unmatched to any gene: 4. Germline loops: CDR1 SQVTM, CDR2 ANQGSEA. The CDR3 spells CSVVVGQGTEAFF. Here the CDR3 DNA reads TGCAGCGTTGTTGTGGGACAGGGCACTGAAGCTTTCTTT.

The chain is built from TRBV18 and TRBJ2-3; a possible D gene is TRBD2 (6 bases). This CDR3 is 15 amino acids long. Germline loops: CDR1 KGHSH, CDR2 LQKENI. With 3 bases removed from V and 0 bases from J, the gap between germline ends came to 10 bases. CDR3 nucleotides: TGTGCCAGCTCACCTCTAGCGCCTAGCACAGATACGCAGTATTTT. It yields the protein CASSPLAPSTDTQYF.

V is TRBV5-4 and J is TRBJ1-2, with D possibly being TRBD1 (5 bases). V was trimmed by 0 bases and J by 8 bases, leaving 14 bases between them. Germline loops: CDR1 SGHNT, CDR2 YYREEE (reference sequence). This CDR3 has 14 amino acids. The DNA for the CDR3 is TGTGCCAGCAGCTTGGGGAGGGGATGGGAGGGCTACACCTTC. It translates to CASSLGRGWEGYTF.

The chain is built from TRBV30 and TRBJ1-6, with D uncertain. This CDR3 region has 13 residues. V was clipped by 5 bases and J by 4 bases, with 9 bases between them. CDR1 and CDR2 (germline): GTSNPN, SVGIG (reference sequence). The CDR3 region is CAWDVAYNSPLHF. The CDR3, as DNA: TGTGCCTGGGACGTCGCATATAATTCACCCCTCCACTTT.

The CDR3 region has the DNA TGTGCCAGCACCGAACAGAACATGAACACTGAAGCTTTCTTT. Encoded protein: CASTEQNMNTEAFF. The genes are TRBV2 and TRBJ1-1; D gene ambiguous. The CDR3 spans 14 residues. Trimming removed 7 bases at V and 0 bases at J, with 12 bases between. Germline V lookup: CDR1 SNHLY, CDR2 FYNNEI.

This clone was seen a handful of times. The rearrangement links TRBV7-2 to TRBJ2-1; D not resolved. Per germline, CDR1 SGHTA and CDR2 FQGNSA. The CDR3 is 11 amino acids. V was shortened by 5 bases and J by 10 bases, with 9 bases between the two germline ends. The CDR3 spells CASSHQMEQFF. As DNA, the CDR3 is TGTGCCAGCAGCCATCAGATGGAGCAGTTCTTC.

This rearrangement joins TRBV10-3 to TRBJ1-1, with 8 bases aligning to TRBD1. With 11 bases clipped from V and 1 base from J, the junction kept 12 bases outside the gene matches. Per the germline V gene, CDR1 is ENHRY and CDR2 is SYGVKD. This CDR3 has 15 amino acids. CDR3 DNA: TGTGCCTCTTACTCAGGGGGCGGGAGGAACACTGAAGCTTTCTTT. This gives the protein CASYSGGGRNTEAFF.

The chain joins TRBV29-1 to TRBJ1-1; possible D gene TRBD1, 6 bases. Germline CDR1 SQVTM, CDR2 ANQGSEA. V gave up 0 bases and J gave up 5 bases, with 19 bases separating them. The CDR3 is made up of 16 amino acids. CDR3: CSVEDRRVQGRTEAFF. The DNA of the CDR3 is TGCAGCGTTGAAGATCGACGCGTACAGGGAAGGACTGAAGCTTTCTTT.